This TCR beta chain originates from a study of shared clonotypes between healthy human individuals. Overall study: Two women and three men aged 18 to 49 made up the donors.

Every immunoSEQ plate was one replicate of a subset's evenly spread DNA. Assay: immunoSEQ multiplex PCR; the TCRdb copy retains only in-frame clones and omits some. The sample has about 1 million clones, about 74% seen once. Germline V gene lookup returns CDR1 SGDLS and CDR2 YYNGEE. Trimming stripped 5 bases from V and 0 bases from J, with 8 bases between. This CDR3 is 14 amino acids long. The healthy adult donors were HIV-negative and reported no recent acute infections or vaccinations. The study, taken as a whole, reports: Large depth notwithstanding, sorted-subset sequencing proved incomplete by rarefaction.

Notes on this clone: Its antigen is not identified.

V gene TRBV9 combines with J gene TRBJ2-2; D is possibly TRBD2 (5 bases). The sequenced sample consisted of memory CD4+ T cells sorted from blood. The subset denotes: CD45RA-negative fraction. The TCR originated in a man younger than 35 in good health. In DNA, the CDR3 is TGTGCCAGCAGTCCGGGAACGAACACCGGGGAGCTGTTTTTT. Translating it yields CASSPGTNTGELFF.